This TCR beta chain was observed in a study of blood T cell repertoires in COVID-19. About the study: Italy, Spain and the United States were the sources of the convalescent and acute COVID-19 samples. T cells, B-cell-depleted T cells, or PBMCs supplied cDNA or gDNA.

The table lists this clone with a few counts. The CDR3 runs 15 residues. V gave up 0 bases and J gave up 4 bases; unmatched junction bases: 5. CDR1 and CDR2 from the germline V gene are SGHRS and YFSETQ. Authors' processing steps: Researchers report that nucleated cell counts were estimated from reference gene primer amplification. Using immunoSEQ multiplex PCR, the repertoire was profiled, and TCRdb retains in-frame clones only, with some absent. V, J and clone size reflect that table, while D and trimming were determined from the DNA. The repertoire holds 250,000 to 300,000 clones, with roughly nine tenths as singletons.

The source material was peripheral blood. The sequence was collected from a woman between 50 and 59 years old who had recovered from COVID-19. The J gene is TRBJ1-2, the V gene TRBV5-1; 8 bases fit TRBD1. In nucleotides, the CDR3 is TGCGCCAGCAGCTTGGAGGGACAGGCAGTCTATGGCTACACCTTC. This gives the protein CASSLEGQAVYGYTF.